These T cell receptor beta chains were read from a single sample in a study of T cell repertoires in cytomegalovirus infection. TCRdb passed the reads through MiXCR, listing each CDR3 protein once. Altogether nearly 700,000 distinct CDR3 sequences are present, around 30% being singletons, with the ten largest covering about 18%. These TCRs are of unknown antigen specificity. The source material was cultured PBMCs, sampled from culture after CMV antigen stimulation. The source of these receptors is a human donor in good health (CMV status not recorded). Some clones in this sample may be carry-over from other donors' samples. Both conserved end residues are part of each CDR3. D genes are given only for firm matches. The size entry is marked missing in some rows and otherwise reads once, few, many or a size class.

J gene | D gene | V gene | clone size | CDR3 protein | CDR3 DNA
TRBJ1-2 | TRBD1 | TRBV12-3/TRBV12-4 | NA | CASSPGTGGFYGYTF | TGTGCCAGCAGTCCAGGGACAGGGGGCTTCTATGGCTACACCTTC
TRBJ2-1 | TRBD2 | TRBV15 | few | CATSRETSGSYNEQFF | TGTGCCACCAGCAGAGAAACTAGCGGGAGTTACAATGAGCAGTTCTTC
TRBJ2-3 | NA | TRBV7-9 | NA | CASRSGPDTQYF | TGTGCCAGCAGGTCCGGGCCAGATACGCAGTATTTT
TRBJ2-3 | TRBD2 | TRBV11-3 | many | CASSPGLASTDTQYF | TGTGCCAGCAGCCCGGGACTAGCAAGCACAGATACGCAGTATTTT
TRBJ2-1 | TRBD1 | TRBV11-3 | NA | CASSTGTGSNEQFF | TGTGCCAGCAGCACAGGGACAGGGTCCAATGAGCAGTTCTTC
TRBJ2-1 | NA | TRBV19 | few | CASSPEGVSSYNEQFF | TGTGCCAGTAGCCCCGAGGGGGTAAGCTCCTACAATGAGCAGTTCTTC
TRBJ1-3 | NA | TRBV7-2 | NA | CASSSRVPSEGTIYF | TGTGCCAGCAGCTCGAGGGTGCCTAGTGAGGGCACCATATATTTT
TRBJ2-7 | NA | TRBV5-6 | NA | CASSFLGTRGYEQYF | TGTGCCAGCAGCTTTTTGGGGACTCGGGGGTACGAGCAGTACTTC
TRBJ2-1 | NA | TRBV7-9 | few | CASTQADLDYNEQFF | TGTGCCAGCACCCAAGCAGATTTAGATTACAATGAGCAGTTCTTC
TRBJ2-5 | NA | TRBV2 | NA | CASTVRDQETQYF | TGTGCCAGCACCGTCCGTGACCAAGAGACCCAGTACTTC
TRBJ2-2 | NA | TRBV11-3 | NA | CASSYADGELFF | TGTGCCAGCAGCTACGCCGACGGGGAGCTGTTTTTT
TRBJ2-7 | TRBD1 | TRBV7-2 | many | CASSLAGTGTYEQYF | TGTGCCAGCAGCTTGGCCGGGACAGGGACCTACGAGCAGTACTTC
TRBJ2-7 | NA | TRBV7-2 | NA | CASSSQGGEPEYSYEQYF | TGTGCCAGCAGCTCACAGGGGGGGGAGCCAGAGTACTCCTACGAGCAGTACTTC
TRBJ2-3 | NA | TRBV5-4 | few | CASSSNARGDTQYF | TGTGCCAGCAGCTCCAACGCCCGGGGGGATACGCAGTATTTT
TRBJ2-7 | NA | TRBV18 | NA | CASSRENVDEQYF | TGTGCCAGCTCCCGGGAAAATGTCGACGAGCAGTACTTC
TRBJ1-1 | NA | TRBV4-1 | NA | CASSQDLGQNTEAFF | TGCGCCAGCAGCCAAGATTTGGGGCAGAACACTGAAGCTTTCTTT
TRBJ2-1 | NA | TRBV19 | few | CASKEGRNAYNEQFF | TGTGCCAGCAAGGAAGGGCGGAACGCCTACAATGAGCAGTTCTTC
TRBJ1-2 | NA | TRBV7-9 | few | CASSPAGSYGYTF | TGTGCCAGCAGCCCGGCGGGGAGCTATGGCTACACCTTC
TRBJ1-1 | NA | TRBV18 | once | CASSQRYSNTEAFF | TGTGCCAGCTCACAACGCTACAGTAACACTGAAGCTTTCTTT
TRBJ1-4 | NA | TRBV7-2 | few | CASSLLGQSNEKLFF | TGTGCCAGCAGCTTACTCGGACAGAGTAATGAAAAACTGTTTTTT
TRBJ1-1 | NA | TRBV6-6 | once | CASSYAESVRANTEAFF | TGTGCCAGCAGTTACGCCGAGTCTGTCAGGGCTAACACTGAAGCTTTCTTT
TRBJ2-7 | TRBD1 | TRBV11-2 | NA | CASSLVRGQYPEQYF | TGTGCCAGCAGCTTAGTGAGGGGACAGTATCCCGAGCAGTACTTC
TRBJ1-2 | NA | TRBV14 | NA | CASSAWGGSSFGYTF | TGTGCCAGCTCGGCTTGGGGGGGATCATCCTTTGGCTACACCTTC
TRBJ1-5 | NA | TRBV24-1 | NA | CATSDCVSRYIHQPQHF | TGTGCCACCAGTGATTGCGTATCGAGGTACATTCATCAGCCCCAGCATTTT
TRBJ2-1 | NA | TRBV11-1 | few | CASSPRRLNNEQFF | TGTGCCAGCAGCCCGAGGCGCCTAAACAATGAGCAGTTCTTC
TRBJ1-5 | NA | TRBV10-3 | NA | CATGGENKPQHF | TGTGCCACTGGGGGGGAGAATAAGCCCCAGCATTTT
TRBJ2-7 | TRBD2 | TRBV7-2 | NA | CASSIRTSGTPYEQYF | TGTGCCAGCAGCATCCGGACTAGCGGGACCCCCTACGAGCAGTACTTC
TRBJ2-7 | NA | TRBV7-2 | many | CASSSTGFDYEQYF | TGTGCCAGCAGCTCGACAGGATTTGACTACGAGCAGTACTTC